Following are 30 T cell receptor beta chains from one sample sequenced in a study of shared clonotypes between healthy human individuals. TCRdb's copy holds only in-frame clones and misses some; the assay was immunoSEQ multiplex PCR. The sample comprises roughly 1.4 million clones, 98% to 99% of which are singletons, and approximately 0.38% rests with the top ten. Sequencing was performed on naive CD4+ T cells sorted from blood. The subset is: CD45RA+ positively selected. These receptors were obtained from a man aged 25-40 years in good health.

This chain joins TRBV5-1 and TRBJ2-1; a possible D gene is TRBD1 (6 bases). Germline CDR1 is SGHRS and CDR2 is YFSETQ. This CDR3 region has 16 residues. The V end lost 5 bases, the J end lost 6 bases, and 21 bases lay between the germline ends. Here the CDR3 DNA reads TGCGCCAGCAGTAGGGGCGCAGGGGATGCAAGCAATGAGCAGTTCTTC. As protein: CASSRGAGDASNEQFF.

The chain has TRBV2 and TRBJ2-3; a weak D match, TRBD2 (6 bases). CDR1 SNHLY and CDR2 FYNNEI come from the germline V gene. This CDR3 comprises 14 residues. V was cut by 0 bases and J by 6 bases, with 10 bases left in between. CDR3 residues: CASSEALATDTQYF. The CDR3, as DNA: TGTGCCAGCAGTGAAGCCCTAGCGACGGATACGCAGTATTTT.

The rearrangement links TRBV7-8 to TRBJ2-1; D unclear. CDR1 and CDR2 from the germline V gene are SGHVS and FQNEAQ. Trimming shortened V by 5 bases and J by 10 bases, and 12 bases separated the two germline ends. The CDR3 extends over 12 amino acids. The CDR3 loop reads CASSPRIGEQFF. CDR3 nucleotide sequence: TGTGCCAGCAGCCCCAGAATTGGCGAGCAGTTCTTC.

The chain uses TRBV28 and TRBJ1-5, with 7 bases matching TRBD1. Germline V gene data show CDR1 as MDHEN and CDR2 as SYDVKM. This CDR3 comprises 16 residues. V lost 3 bases and J lost 2; bases outside the gene matches: 7. The CDR3 spells CASSFPSGQRNQPQHF. The DNA for the CDR3 is TGTGCCAGCAGTTTCCCATCGGGACAGCGCAATCAGCCCCAGCATTTT.

The chain couples TRBV29-1 to TRBJ2-7; 11 bases are a match to TRBD2. V was clipped by 5 bases and J by 2 bases; unmatched bases: 11. The CDR3 contains 16 residues. CDR1 is SQVTM and CDR2 is ANQGSEA in the germline V gene. CDR3 in amino acids: CSVLGGETSGAYEQYF. The CDR3 bases are TGCAGCGTTTTAGGGGGAGAGACTAGCGGGGCCTACGAGCAGTACTTC.

This chain connects TRBV4-3 to TRBJ2-1; unclear D gene. The V gene lost 1 base and the J gene lost 5 bases, with 6 bases spanning the gap. There are 13 residues in the CDR3. Looked up from germline, CDR1 is LGHNA and CDR2 is YSLEER. DNA for the CDR3: TGCGCCAGCAGCCAAGGGGCACACAATGAGCAGTTCTTC. Protein product: CASSQGAHNEQFF.

The count of this clone is one. The rearrangement joins TRBV7-7 to TRBJ2-2, with 9 positions matching TRBD2. This CDR3 contains 14 residues. The germline V gene has CDR1 SSHAT and CDR2 FNYEAQ (reference sequence). The CDR3 loop reads CAILSGRGTGELFF. As DNA, the CDR3 is TGTGCAATCCTTAGCGGGAGAGGCACCGGGGAGCTGTTTTTT.

The genes are TRBV27 and TRBJ2-7; 8 nucleotides agree with TRBD1. Germline-derived CDR1 and CDR2 are MNHEY and SMNVEV (reference sequence). This CDR3 has 15 amino acids. The ends lost 4 bases at V and 3 bases at J; junction bases unmatched: 8. CDR3 sequence reads: CASSSPGTGNYEQYF. The CDR3 DNA is TGTGCCAGCAGTTCCCCCGGGACAGGTAACTACGAGCAGTACTTC.

The chain combines TRBV7-9 with TRBJ2-7, with D uncertain. Trimming pared 2 bases from V and 4 bases from J, leaving 9 bases between. Germline CDR1 and CDR2: SEHNR and FQNEAQ (reference sequence). The CDR3 is 13 amino acids. The CDR3 protein is CASSLKGKYEQYF. CDR3 in DNA: TGTGCCAGCAGCTTAAAGGGCAAGTACGAGCAGTACTTC.

In the case of this clone: The sample holds other DNA sequences that translate to the same CDR3. This chain joins TRBV30 and TRBJ1-5; 9 bases are a match to TRBD1. Germline V gene data show CDR1 as GTSNPN and CDR2 as SVGIG (reference sequence). The CDR3 is 13 amino acids. J was trimmed by 4 bases and V by 3 bases; bases with no gene match: 1. CDR3 DNA sequence: TGTGCCTGGAGCGGGACAGGGAATCAGCCCCAGCATTTT. Translation: CAWSGTGNQPQHF.

The V call is TRBV5-1, the J call TRBJ2-2; 9 bases align to TRBD2. CDR3 length equals 15 residues. J lost 5 bases, V lost 6 bases, and 8 bases had no gene match. CDR1 is SGHRS and CDR2 is YFSETQ in the germline V gene. CDR3 amino acids: CASTPAGGGTGELFF. The CDR3 coding sequence is TGCGCCAGCACTCCAGCGGGAGGAGGTACCGGGGAGCTGTTTTTT.

This chain uses TRBV19 with TRBJ1-1; perhaps TRBD1 as D (6 bases). In germline, CDR1 is LNHDA, CDR2 SQIVND (reference sequence). The CDR3 runs to 16 residues. V lost 4 bases and J lost 5, with 20 bases in between. The chain's CDR3 is CASSKSSDRSSTEAFF. The CDR3 DNA follows: TGTGCCAGTAGTAAATCAAGCGACAGGTCGAGTACTGAAGCTTTCTTT.

In the case of this clone: This same CDR3 is encoded by further DNA sequences in the sample. The rearrangement joins TRBV28 to TRBJ1-2; D is unresolved. Germline V CDR1 and CDR2: MDHEN, SYDVKM. The V end was cut by 2 bases, the J end by 2 bases, with 6 bases between. The CDR3 length is 13 residues. CDR3 region: CASSLLTNYGYTF. DNA of the CDR3: TGTGCCAGCAGTTTACTCACCAACTATGGCTACACCTTC.

V and J are TRBV2 and TRBJ1-2; tentatively, D is TRBD1 (6 bases). The V end lost 2 bases, the J end lost 1 base, and 11 bases lay between the germline ends. There are 15 residues in the CDR3. CDR1 is SNHLY, CDR2 FYNNEI, per germline. CDR3 residues: CASSELQGSNYGYTF. The CDR3, as DNA: TGTGCCAGCAGTGAACTGCAGGGGAGTAACTATGGCTACACCTTC.

The DNA for the CDR3 is TGTGCCAGCAGCCCCGGGGACTTCGAGGAACAGCCCCAGCATTTT. Translation: CASSPGDFEEQPQHF. The J gene is TRBJ1-5, the V gene TRBV7-9; D perhaps matches TRBD1 (5 bases). Germline-derived CDR1 and CDR2 are SEHNR and FQNEAQ (reference sequence). V lost 5 bases, J lost 7 bases, and 18 bases lay in between. The CDR3 is 15 amino acids.

The chain is built from TRBV5-4 and TRBJ2-5, with 7 bases identical to TRBD1. Germline CDR1 and CDR2: SGHNT and YYREEE (reference sequence). This CDR3 has 14 residues. The J segment lost 5 bases and the V segment lost 1 base, leaving 5 bases of the junction unmatched. CDR3 sequence reads: CASSLTGVDETQYF. The CDR3 DNA is TGTGCCAGCAGCTTGACAGGGGTGGACGAGACCCAGTACTTC. The complete variable domain, with remaining parts taken from reference TRBV5-4 and TRBJ2-5, reads ETGVTQSPTHLIKTRGQQVTLRCSSQSGHNTVSWYQQALGQGPQFIFQYYREEENGRGNFPPRFSGLQFPNYSSELNVNALELDDSALYLCASSLTGVDETQYFGPGTRLLVL.

The chain uses TRBV18 and TRBJ2-7, with TRBD2 matching over 10 bases. This CDR3 has 15 residues. Germline V lookup: CDR1 KGHSH, CDR2 LQKENI. J was trimmed by 0 bases and V by 2 bases; bases with no gene match: 1. The CDR3 bases are TGTGCCAGCTCACCAGGGACTAGCGCCTCCTACGAGCAGTACTTC. Encoded protein: CASSPGTSASYEQYF.

This chain links TRBV7-2 with TRBJ2-1; D could derive from TRBD1 or TRBD2 (5 bases each). Trimming cost V 7 bases and J 9 bases, with 19 bases left between them. The CDR3 runs to 14 residues. Germline CDR1 and CDR2: SGHTA and FQGNSA. CDR3 region: CASTGTPPVGEQFF. The CDR3 DNA sequence: TGTGCCAGCACCGGGACGCCGCCGGTAGGTGAGCAGTTCTTC.

The CDR3 DNA sequence: TGTGCCAGCAGCTTAGGACAGGCGGCGAACACCGGGGAGCTGTTTTTT. Translating gives CASSLGQAANTGELFF. This chain links TRBV11-3 with TRBJ2-2; weak D call: TRBD1 (6 bases). The germline V and J ends were trimmed by 1 base and 0 bases, with 9 bases remaining between them. CDR3 length: 16 amino acids. Germline-derived CDR1 and CDR2 are SGHNT and YENEEA.

This chain connects TRBV14 to TRBJ2-2, with 9 bases aligning to TRBD1. Germline V gene lookup returns CDR1 SGHDN and CDR2 FVKESK. CDR3 size: 16 residues. The J segment lost 4 bases and the V segment lost 6 bases, leaving 9 bases of the junction unmatched. The CDR3: CASSRNRGLATGELFF. The CDR3 nucleotides are TGTGCCAGCAGTCGGAACAGGGGGCTGGCCACCGGGGAGCTGTTTTTT.

V gene TRBV4-1 combines with J gene TRBJ1-2; the D is unclear. There are 16 residues in the CDR3. CDR1 and CDR2 (germline): MGHRA, YSYEKL. V was cut by 0 bases and J by 5 bases, with 16 bases left in between. The CDR3 region is CASSQDGFPASYGYTF. DNA of the CDR3: TGCGCCAGCAGCCAAGATGGGTTCCCGGCCTCTTATGGCTACACCTTC.

This clone turned up a few times. The chain couples TRBV7-9 to TRBJ2-7; no definite D call. CDR1 SEHNR and CDR2 FQNEAQ come from the germline V gene (reference sequence). Between the trimmed V and J ends, which lost 5 bases and 4 bases, there was a span of 9 bases. The CDR3 loop spans 12 amino acids. CDR3 residues: CASSKRQYEQYF. The CDR3 DNA reads TGTGCCAGCAGCAAGCGACAATACGAGCAGTACTTC.

V is TRBV5-1 and J is TRBJ2-3, with a possible D match to TRBD1 (6 bases). Germline lookup yields CDR1 SGHRS and CDR2 YFSETQ. CDR3 length equals 15 residues. Trimming stripped 6 bases from V and 0 bases from J, with 14 bases between. The CDR3 protein is CASKGDPSSTDTQYF. The CDR3 DNA is TGCGCCAGCAAGGGGGATCCCTCTAGCACAGATACGCAGTATTTT. Combining the CDR3 with reference TRBV5-1 and TRBJ2-3 gives the whole variable domain KAGVTQTPRYLIKTRGQQVTLSCSPISGHRSVSWYQQTPGQGLQFLFEYFSETQRNKGNFPGRFSGRQFSNSRSEMNVSTLELGDSALYLCASKGDPSSTDTQYFGPGTRLTVL.

This chain uses TRBV18 with TRBJ2-5; D call uncertain. CDR1 KGHSH and CDR2 LQKENI come from the germline V gene. The length of the CDR3 is 12 residues. V was clipped by 3 bases and J by 5 bases, with 7 bases between them. The CDR3 is CASSPETETQYF. The CDR3, as DNA: TGTGCCAGCTCACCCGAGACGGAGACCCAGTACTTC.

The chain recombines TRBV6-6 with TRBJ2-1; 16 positions match TRBD2. This CDR3 comprises 15 residues. V was clipped by 2 bases and J by 14 bases; unmatched bases: 6. Germline values: CDR1 MNHNY, CDR2 SVGAGI (reference sequence). CDR3 in amino acids: CASSYTGTSGRAEFF. The CDR3, as DNA: TGTGCCAGCAGTTACACCGGGACTAGCGGGAGGGCCGAGTTCTTC.

The genes are TRBV5-4 and TRBJ2-1, with TRBD1 identical over 9 bases. Germline-derived CDR1 and CDR2 are SGHNT and YYREEE (reference sequence). The V and J ends lost 2 bases and 7 bases, in that order; junction bases with no gene match: 7. This CDR3 contains 15 residues. CDR3 bases: TGTGCCAGCAGCTTTAAAGCCGGACAGGGGAATGAGCAGTTCTTC. Its protein product is CASSFKAGQGNEQFF.

The CDR3 DNA follows: TGTGCCTGGAGCCAACAGGGCTCGGAGACCCAGTACTTC. Translation: CAWSQQGSETQYF. The chain uses TRBV30 and TRBJ2-5, with a tentative D call TRBD1 (6 bases). Germline CDR1 reads GTSNPN; CDR2 reads SVGIG (reference sequence). V was clipped by 3 bases and J by 5 bases, with 13 bases between them. The CDR3 extends over 13 amino acids.

V and J are TRBV7-2 and TRBJ2-2; D ambiguous. The CDR3 is 14 residues long. V lost 6 bases to trimming and J lost 6 bases, with 14 bases between them. CDR1 and CDR2 from the germline V gene are SGHTA and FQGNSA. For the CDR3, the DNA is TGTGCCAGCAGTCACCAATCGGGCCCCGGGGAGCTGTTTTTT. Its protein product is CASSHQSGPGELFF.

The rearrangement uses TRBV14 and TRBJ2-3, with 7 positions matching TRBD2. This CDR3 is built from 15 residues. CDR1 is SGHDN and CDR2 is FVKESK in the germline V gene. With V trimmed by 5 bases and J by 4 bases, 9 bases remained unmatched. CDR3 bases: TGTGCCAGCAGCTCTTGGGCGGGAGCATCAGATACGCAGTATTTT. Residues: CASSSWAGASDTQYF.

This clone was seen a single time. V gene TRBV4-1 combines with J gene TRBJ1-1; unclear D gene. Germline V gene sequence: CDR1 MGHRA, CDR2 YSYEKL. Trimming pared 2 bases from V and 11 bases from J, leaving 15 bases between. The CDR3 runs to 13 residues. CDR3 region: CASSQSGQWRAFF. The CDR3 coding sequence is TGCGCCAGCAGCCAAAGTGGTCAGTGGAGGGCTTTCTTT.